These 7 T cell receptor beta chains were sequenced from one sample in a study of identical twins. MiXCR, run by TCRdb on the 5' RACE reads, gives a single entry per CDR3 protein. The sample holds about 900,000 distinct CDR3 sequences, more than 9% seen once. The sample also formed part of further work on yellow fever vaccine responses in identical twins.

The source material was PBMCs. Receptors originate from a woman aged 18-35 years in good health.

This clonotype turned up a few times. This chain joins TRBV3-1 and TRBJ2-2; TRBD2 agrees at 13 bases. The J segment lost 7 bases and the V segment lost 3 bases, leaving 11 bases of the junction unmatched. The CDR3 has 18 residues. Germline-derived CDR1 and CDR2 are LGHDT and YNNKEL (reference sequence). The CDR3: CASSHSGLAGVQGGELFF. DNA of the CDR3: TGTGCCAGCAGCCACTCCGGACTAGCGGGAGTCCAAGGCGGGGAGCTGTTTTTT.

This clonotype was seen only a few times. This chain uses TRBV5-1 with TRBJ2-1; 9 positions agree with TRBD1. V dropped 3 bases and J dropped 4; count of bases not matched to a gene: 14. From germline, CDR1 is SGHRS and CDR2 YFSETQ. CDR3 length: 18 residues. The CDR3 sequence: CASSSRDRVILEYNEQFF. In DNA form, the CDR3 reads TGCGCCAGCAGCTCTCGGGACAGGGTTATCTTGGAGTACAATGAGCAGTTCTTC.

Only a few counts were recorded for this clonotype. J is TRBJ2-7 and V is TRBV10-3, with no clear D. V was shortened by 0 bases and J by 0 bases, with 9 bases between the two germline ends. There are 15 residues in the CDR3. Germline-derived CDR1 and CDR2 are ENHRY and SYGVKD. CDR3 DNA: TGTGCCATCAGTGAGTCGGCAAGGAACTCCTACGAGCAGTACTTC. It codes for CAISESARNSYEQYF.

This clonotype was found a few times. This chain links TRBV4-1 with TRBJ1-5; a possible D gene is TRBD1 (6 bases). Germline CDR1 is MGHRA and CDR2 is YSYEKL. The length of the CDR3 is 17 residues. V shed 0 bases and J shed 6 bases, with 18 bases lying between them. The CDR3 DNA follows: TGCGCCAGCAGCCAAGATGAGGGTGCGGGGGCAGGTCAGCCCCAGCATTTT. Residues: CASSQDEGAGAGQPQHF.

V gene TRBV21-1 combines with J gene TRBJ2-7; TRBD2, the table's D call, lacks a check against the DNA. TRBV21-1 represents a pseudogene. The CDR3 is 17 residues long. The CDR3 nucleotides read TGTGCCAGCAGCAAAGGGGGCCTAGCGGGGCCCAACTACGAGCAGTACGTC. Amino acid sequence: CASSKGGLAGPNYEQYV.

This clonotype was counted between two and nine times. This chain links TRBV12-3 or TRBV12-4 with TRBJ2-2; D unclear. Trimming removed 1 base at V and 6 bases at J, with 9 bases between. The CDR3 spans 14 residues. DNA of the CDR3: TGTGCCAGCAGTTTAGGGGCTTGGGCCGGGGAGCTGTTTTTT. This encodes CASSLGAWAGELFF.

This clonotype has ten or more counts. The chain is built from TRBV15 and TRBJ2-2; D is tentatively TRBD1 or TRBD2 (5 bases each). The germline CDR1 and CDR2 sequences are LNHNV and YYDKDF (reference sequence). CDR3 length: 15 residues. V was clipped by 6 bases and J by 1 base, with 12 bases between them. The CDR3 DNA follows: TGTGCCACCAGACTCACAGGACTGAACACCGGGGAGCTGTTTTTT. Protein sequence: CATRLTGLNTGELFF. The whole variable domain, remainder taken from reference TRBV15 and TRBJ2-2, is DAMVIQNPRYQVTQFGKPVTLSCSQTLNHNVMYWYQQKSSQAPKLLFHYYDKDFNNEADTPDNFQSRRPNTSFCFLDIRSPGLGDTAMYLCATRLTGLNTGELFFGEGSRLTVL.